A selection of T cell receptor beta chains follows, all from one sample in a study of immune characterization of retroperitoneal liposarcoma. From the PCR reads, TCRdb called clonotypes with MiXCR, one entry per CDR3 protein. Seen here are approximately 9,000 distinct CDR3 sequences, 28% observed once, and the top ten hold more than 8%. The sample consisted of tumor tissue. These receptors all come from a male donor with retroperitoneal liposarcoma. The conserved cysteine and the conserved F or W are not part of the CDR3 here. Fields, in order: D gene, V gene, J gene, CDR3 protein. D genes are given only for firm matches.

d_gene: TRBD1; v_gene: TRBV6-1; j_gene: .; CDR3aa: ASRGQGSYEQY
d_gene: .; v_gene: TRBV6-1; j_gene: TRBJ1-1; CDR3aa: ASSELRTAEAF
d_gene: .; v_gene: TRBV28; j_gene: .; CDR3aa: ASSFSLISPDSTNEQY
d_gene: TRBD1; v_gene: TRBV27; j_gene: TRBJ1-1; CDR3aa: ASSHGTVNTEAF
d_gene: TRBD1; v_gene: TRBV7-3; j_gene: TRBJ2-4; CDR3aa: ASSPWGTGLNEQY
d_gene: .; v_gene: TRBV6-1; j_gene: TRBJ1-5; CDR3aa: ATGGRVNQPQH
d_gene: TRBD1; v_gene: TRBV7-6; j_gene: TRBJ2-1; CDR3aa: ASSLGQGMEQF
d_gene: .; v_gene: TRBV11-3; j_gene: TRBJ1-6; CDR3aa: ASSLTGTNSPLH
d_gene: TRBD2; v_gene: TRBV7-2; j_gene: TRBJ2-1; CDR3aa: ASSMRSSGSLETQF
d_gene: .; v_gene: TRBV27; j_gene: TRBJ2-3; CDR3aa: ASSGTHPDTQY
d_gene: TRBD2; v_gene: TRBV28; j_gene: TRBJ2-1; CDR3aa: ASSLTSGSRNEQF
d_gene: .; v_gene: TRBV7-8; j_gene: TRBJ2-1; CDR3aa: ASSLAPTGTYEQF
d_gene: TRBD1; v_gene: TRBV7-8; j_gene: TRBJ1-6; CDR3aa: ASSPGTGGSGSPLH
d_gene: TRBD2; v_gene: TRBV4-1; j_gene: .; CDR3aa: ASSQFPGLAGEANNEQY
d_gene: TRBD1; v_gene: TRBV6-1; j_gene: TRBJ2-3; CDR3aa: VSSSRQGGSGQY
d_gene: .; v_gene: TRBV11-2; j_gene: TRBJ1-2; CDR3aa: ASSPITRTYT
d_gene: TRBD2; v_gene: TRBV7-2; j_gene: .; CDR3aa: ASSPGTSGRIHEQY
d_gene: TRBD2; v_gene: TRBV12-3/TRBV12-4; j_gene: .; CDR3aa: ATSPPASGNNEQF
d_gene: .; v_gene: TRBV7-2; j_gene: TRBJ2-1; CDR3aa: ASSPLALVQLETQF
d_gene: TRBD1; v_gene: TRBV27; j_gene: TRBJ2-2; CDR3aa: ASRLDRVSTGELF
d_gene: .; v_gene: TRBV12-3/TRBV12-4; j_gene: .; CDR3aa: ASRPSDRPYEQY
d_gene: .; v_gene: TRBV12-3/TRBV12-4; j_gene: TRBJ2-1; CDR3aa: ASRPFLGEQF
d_gene: TRBD2; v_gene: TRBV6-1; j_gene: TRBJ2-5; CDR3aa: ASSRLAGGPDEQY
d_gene: TRBD2; v_gene: TRBV14; j_gene: TRBJ2-3; CDR3aa: ASSQDPSGTRSTDTQY
d_gene: .; v_gene: TRBV11-3; j_gene: TRBJ1-1; CDR3aa: ASSSRVGTNTEAF
d_gene: TRBD1; v_gene: TRBV6-8; j_gene: .; CDR3aa: ASSRDRRNYEQY
d_gene: .; v_gene: TRBV6-2/TRBV6-3; j_gene: TRBJ1-1; CDR3aa: ASSLGTPAEAF
d_gene: .; v_gene: TRBV6-1; j_gene: TRBJ2-3; CDR3aa: ASRQGFRDTQY
d_gene: .; v_gene: TRBV6-1; j_gene: TRBJ2-1; CDR3aa: ASRSLDAYNEQF
d_gene: .; v_gene: TRBV25-1; j_gene: TRBJ2-1; CDR3aa: ASGSTTGPLYEQF
d_gene: TRBD2; v_gene: TRBV6-5; j_gene: TRBJ2-3; CDR3aa: ASRLAGADTQY
d_gene: TRBD2; v_gene: TRBV7-2; j_gene: .; CDR3aa: ASSLAGGSYEQY
d_gene: .; v_gene: TRBV7-2; j_gene: TRBJ2-2; CDR3aa: ASSSEGGNTGELF
d_gene: TRBD1; v_gene: TRBV11-2; j_gene: TRBJ1-3; CDR3aa: ASSQNPGQLSGNTIY
d_gene: TRBD2; v_gene: TRBV6-6; j_gene: .; CDR3aa: ASSYSGLAGGGEQY
d_gene: .; v_gene: TRBV11-3; j_gene: TRBJ2-7; CDR3aa: ASMLGFNEQY
d_gene: TRBD2; v_gene: TRBV12-3/TRBV12-4; j_gene: TRBJ2-3; CDR3aa: ASSLALSSGGPDTQY
d_gene: TRBD2; v_gene: TRBV11-3; j_gene: TRBJ2-4; CDR3aa: ASSAGIGREQY
d_gene: .; v_gene: TRBV6-1; j_gene: .; CDR3aa: ASRVHGYNEQY
d_gene: .; v_gene: TRBV6-6; j_gene: TRBJ2-3; CDR3aa: ASRLGTDTQY
d_gene: .; v_gene: TRBV7-6; j_gene: TRBJ1-1; CDR3aa: ASSSAGVTEAF
d_gene: TRBD2; v_gene: TRBV7-8; j_gene: .; CDR3aa: ASSLVLAGGYIYNEQY
d_gene: .; v_gene: TRBV9; j_gene: TRBJ2-1; CDR3aa: ASSEESSYNEQF
d_gene: .; v_gene: TRBV7-8; j_gene: TRBJ1-2; CDR3aa: ASSLAGADGYT
d_gene: TRBD2; v_gene: TRBV27; j_gene: .; CDR3aa: ASSRGTSVSYEQY
d_gene: .; v_gene: TRBV4-1; j_gene: TRBJ2-5; CDR3aa: ASSQEGFQQETQY
d_gene: .; v_gene: TRBV6-6; j_gene: TRBJ2-3; CDR3aa: ASSYGTPGADTQY
d_gene: TRBD1; v_gene: TRBV6-5; j_gene: TRBJ1-2; CDR3aa: ASSYLRQGSYGYT
d_gene: .; v_gene: TRBV6-1; j_gene: TRBJ1-5; CDR3aa: ASSVRGLDQPQH